This TCR beta chain was observed in a study of shared clonotypes between healthy human individuals. On the study more broadly: Three plates were used per donor for CD4 naive, three for CD4 memory, two for CD8 naive and one for CD8 memory.

Terminally differentiated effector memory CD45RA+ cells were left out of the naive CD8 fraction, which was CD45RO-negative and positively selected for CCR7. Note on this clone: Its target is unknown.

Here immunoSEQ multiplex PCR was the method, and the copy in TCRdb shows in-frame clones only, minus some. The top ten hold 1.1% of the sample, which has some 2,000,000 clones, about 95% seen once. General study results and limits: Generally, naive subsets (rather than memory subsets) showed larger estimated richness. Sampling was confined to blood; repertoires within tissues likely differ. Of the naive CD4 clonotypes, around 4.9% were shared across several donors.

The receptor comes from a man aged 18 to 30 in good health. What was sequenced was naive CD8+ T cells sorted from blood.

CDR3 coding DNA: TGTGCCAGCAGCTCCGACAGACAGACACCGGGGCATTTT. This gives the protein CASSSDRQTPGHF. The chain combines TRBV5-4 with TRBJ1-5; TRBD1 is a possible D gene (5 bases). The CDR3 contains 13 residues. Trimming removed 3 bases at V and 15 bases at J, with 19 bases between. CDR1 and CDR2 from the germline V gene are SGHNT and YYREEE (reference sequence).